These T cell receptor beta chains were read from a single sample in a study of post-analysis software for immune sequencing data. TCRdb itself ran the PCR reads through MiXCR, one entry per CDR3 protein. The table has hundreds of thousands of distinct CDR3 sequences, around 47% seen once. Sequencing was done on a sample of blood. The source is a girl between 5 and 17 years old with multiple sclerosis. Each CDR3 is given with its conserved first and last residue. The D gene is left open where the match is weak. Expanded clones are given a class, and other clones once, few, many or no size at all.

d_call j_call clone_size v_call cdr3_nt cdr3_aa
- TRBJ1-5 few TRBV5-6 TGTGCCAGCAGCTTGGCCCTAGGTACGACCAATCAGTCCCAGCATTTT CASSLALGTTNQSQHF
- TRBJ1-5 - TRBV6-6 TGTGCCAGCAGTTACCCATATACAAGAAATAGCAATCAGCCCCAGCATTTT CASSYPYTRNSNQPQHF
- TRBJ1-5 - TRBV9 TGTGCCAGCAGCGTAGAGGGCATCGGGGGACAGCCCCAGCATTTT CASSVEGIGGQPQHF
- TRBJ2-3 - TRBV12-3/TRBV12-4 TGTGCCAGCAGTTCCACCCTCGAAGATACGCAGTATTTT CASSSTLEDTQYF
TRBD1 TRBJ2-6 - TRBV20-1 TGCAGTGCTCCCGGGACAGGGGGCGCAAGAGGGGCCAACGTCCTGACTTTC CSAPGTGGARGANVLTF
TRBD2 TRBJ2-7 - TRBV2 TGTGCCAGCAGCTCCCACGGGGGGTACTACGAGCAGTACTTC CASSSHGGYYEQYF
- TRBJ2-3 few TRBV10-3 TGTGCCATCAGTGATGGCAGAACTAGCACAGATACGCAGTATTTT CAISDGRTSTDTQYF
- TRBJ1-4 - TRBV20-1 TGCAGTGCCCCCCCTGGATCAACTAATGAAAAACTGTTTTTT CSAPPGSTNEKLFF
- TRBJ2-7 - TRBV7-2 TGTGCCAGCAGCTTAGCGCAGGGAGTCTCCTACGAGCAGTACTTC CASSLAQGVSYEQYF
- TRBJ1-2 - TRBV7-6 TGTGCCGGCAGCTTAGGACGGAACTTCTCTCATGGCTACACCTTC CAGSLGRNFSHGYTF
- TRBJ1-1 - TRBV29-1 TGCAGCGTTGCTCTGCGCACTGAAGCTTTCTTT CSVALRTEAFF
TRBD1 TRBJ2-7 few TRBV12-3/TRBV12-4 TGTGCCAGCAGTTTAACGCGGGACAGGGTCTACGAGCAGTACTTC CASSLTRDRVYEQYF
TRBD1 TRBJ1-1 few TRBV29-1 TGCAGCGTATCAACCGGGACAGTAAACACTGAAGCTTTCTTT CSVSTGTVNTEAFF
- TRBJ2-7 - TRBV11-1 TGTGCCGGCAGCCTAGCCCTACGGGACGAGCAGTACTTC CAGSLALRDEQYF
- TRBJ1-1 - TRBV20-1 TGCAGTGCTAGAGATGGTATGTCGGTGAACACTGAAGCTTTCTTT CSARDGMSVNTEAFF
- TRBJ2-1 - TRBV15 TGTGCCACCAGCAAAGTATCGGACAGCAGGAATGAGCAGTTCTTC CATSKVSDSRNEQFF
- TRBJ2-5 - TRBV2 TGTGCCAGCAGTGAAGCTCGAGGGCAAGAGACCCAGTACTTC CASSEARGQETQYF
- TRBJ2-3 - TRBV7-3 TGTGCCAGCAGCTTAAGTCTAAGTAGGGACACAGATACGCAGTATTTT CASSLSLSRDTDTQYF
TRBD1 TRBJ2-1 few TRBV29-1 TGCAGCATAATGACAGGGGGTTGCAATGAGCAGTTCTTC CSIMTGGCNEQFF
TRBD1 TRBJ1-6 few TRBV5-1 TGCGCCAGCAGCGCTACAGGGGCTAGTTCACCCCTCCACTTT CASSATGASSPLHF
- TRBJ2-1 few TRBV28 TGTGCCAGCAGTTCGCCAGGTCATGAGCAGTTCTTC CASSSPGHEQFF
- TRBJ2-7 - TRBV10-3 TGTGCCATCAGTGAAGGGCTAGGGGGGTACGAGCAGTACTTC CAISEGLGGYEQYF
- TRBJ1-1 - TRBV12-5 TGTGCTAGTGGTTTGGCTAGGGGCCAGGGGGAAGCTTTCTTT CASGLARGQGEAFF
- TRBJ2-7 - TRBV12-3/TRBV12-4 TGTGCCAGCAGTTCTGGGCCCGGCACCCACGAGCAGTACTTC CASSSGPGTHEQYF
- TRBJ1-2 few TRBV12-3/TRBV12-4 TGTGCCAGCAGTTTACTTTCGGGCGCAGCGCGGTATGGCTACACCTTC CASSLLSGAARYGYTF
TRBD2 TRBJ2-2 few TRBV4-2 TGTGCCAGCAGCCAAGGACTAGCGGGGAACACCGGGGAGCTGTTTTTT CASSQGLAGNTGELFF
- TRBJ1-1 - TRBV7-9 TGTGCCAGCACCGGATCCTCAGCGAACACTGAAGCTTTCTTT CASTGSSANTEAFF
- TRBJ2-3 - TRBV12-3/TRBV12-4 TGTGCCACCAGTTTGGGCACAGATACGCAGTATTTT CATSLGTDTQYF
- TRBJ2-5 few TRBV4-1 TGCGCCAGCAGCCAAGCGAACCGGGGCCCTAAGGGAGAGACCCAGTACTTC CASSQANRGPKGETQYF
- TRBJ2-3 once TRBV4-1 TGCGCCAGCAGCCAAATACCGCTAGGATGGGGCACAGATACGCAGTATTTT CASSQIPLGWGTDTQYF
TRBD1 TRBJ1-3 few TRBV29-1 TGCAGCGCCTGGCAGGGGGAAGGAAACACCATATATTTT CSAWQGEGNTIYF
- TRBJ2-7 - TRBV20-1 TGCAGTGCTAGAGGGCCTGTTTTGAACGAGCAGTACTTC CSARGPVLNEQYF
TRBD2 TRBJ2-1 - TRBV6-2/TRBV6-3 TGTGCCAGCAGTTACTCGCGGACTAGCGGTTACAATGAGCAGTTCTTC CASSYSRTSGYNEQFF
- TRBJ2-1 - TRBV10-3 TGTGCCATCAGTGAGGAAGGGTACAATGAGCAGTTCTTC CAISEEGYNEQFF
TRBD1 TRBJ2-7 once TRBV6-5 TGTGCCACCTCAGTTAATAACAGGGGAACCTACGAGCAGTACTTC CATSVNNRGTYEQYF
- TRBJ2-1 - TRBV11-2 TGTGCCAGCAGCTTGGAGGGGGCCTCCTACAATGAGCAGTTCTTC CASSLEGASYNEQFF
- TRBJ2-6 - TRBV10-3 TGTGCCATCAGAGACGCCGGGGCCAACGTCCTGACTTTC CAIRDAGANVLTF
- TRBJ2-5 few TRBV4-2 TGTGCCAGCAGCCAAGATTTTGGGGTCGCAGAGACCCAGTACTTC CASSQDFGVAETQYF
TRBD1 TRBJ2-7 - TRBV4-2 TGTGCCAGCAGCCAAGCGGGGACAGTGTACTTC CASSQAGTVYF
- TRBJ2-1 - TRBV14 TGTGCCAGCAGCCAAGGGGCAGGGGCATTTTATGAGCAGTTCTTC CASSQGAGAFYEQFF
- TRBJ1-5 - TRBV12-3/TRBV12-4 TGTGCCAGCAGTTCGGCTCGTGGACAGCCCCAGCATTTT CASSSARGQPQHF
- TRBJ2-1 - TRBV10-3 TGTGCCATCAGGAGACGGGTAGACAATGAGCAGTTCTTC CAIRRRVDNEQFF
TRBD2 TRBJ2-3 - TRBV7-9 TGTGCCAGCAGCTTCGGGTTCAGCGGGGGTATCACAGATACGCAGTATTTT CASSFGFSGGITDTQYF
TRBD2 TRBJ2-5 few TRBV20-1 TGCAGTGCTAGAGATCCAGCGGGGGAAGAGACCCAGTACTTC CSARDPAGEETQYF
- TRBJ2-3 - TRBV6-4 TGTGCCAGCTCTGTAGGAGAAACAGATACGCAGTATTTT CASSVGETDTQYF
TRBD1 TRBJ2-3 - TRBV5-1 TGCGCCAGCAGCTCGGGACAGATAGGCACAGATACGCAGTATTTT CASSSGQIGTDTQYF